Below, 30 T cell receptor beta chains from the same sample are listed, as sequenced in a study of OX40 agonist ivuxolimab in advanced cancers. Sequencing was performed with immunoSEQ multiplex PCR; in TCRdb, only in-frame clones are kept and a portion is missing. The sample includes 60,000 to 100,000 clones, over 85% of them seen just once. Sequencing used CD4+ or CD8+ T cells sorted from blood, obtained in a trial of the OX40 agonist ivuxolimab. These receptors were taken from an adult with an advanced solid tumor such as melanoma, head and neck, liver or kidney cancer.

Regarding this clone: The junction departs from the called germline gene at one end, perhaps through a read error. This chain connects TRBV11-2 to TRBJ1-3; D is unclear. Germline V gives CDR1 SGHAT, CDR2 FQNNGV. The CDR3 length is 13 residues. The CDR3 loop reads CASSIDRENTIYF. The CDR3 region has the DNA TGTGCCAGCAGCATAGACCGAGAAAACACCATATATTTT.

The chain carries TRBV2 and TRBJ1-5; D may be TRBD1 (5 bases). The CDR3 is 14 residues long. CDR1 and CDR2 (germline): SNHLY, FYNNEI. Trimming shortened V by 2 bases and J by 2 bases, and 7 bases separated the two germline ends. The CDR3 DNA follows: TGTGCCAGCAGTGAATGGGGCGGCAATCAGCCCCAGCATTTT. It encodes CASSEWGGNQPQHF.

The chain links TRBV4-3 to TRBJ2-2; TRBD1 might be the D (6 bases). The germline V and J ends were trimmed by 0 bases and 3 bases, with 17 bases remaining between them. In germline, CDR1 is LGHNA, CDR2 YSLEER. The CDR3 consists of 18 residues. The CDR3 region is CASSQEGGTGSYTGELFF. The DNA of the CDR3 is TGCGCCAGCAGCCAAGAAGGGGGAACGGGATCGTACACCGGGGAGCTGTTTTTT.

V usage is TRBV5-1 and J usage is TRBJ1-1; D is ambiguous. The germline gives CDR1 SGHRS, CDR2 YFSETQ. The CDR3 sequence is 13 residues long. Trimming pared 0 bases from V and 5 bases from J, leaving 8 bases between. DNA of the CDR3: TGCGCCAGCAGCTTGGACGGAGGGACTGAAGCTTTCTTT. It specifies CASSLDGGTEAFF.

The genes are TRBV2 and TRBJ2-1; a possible D gene is TRBD1 (6 bases). The V gene's germline CDR1 is SNHLY and CDR2 FYNNEI. Deletions cut 7 bases from V and 9 bases from J, with 13 bases between. The CDR3 spans 12 residues. CDR3 in amino acids: CASNKGDPEQFF. The CDR3 bases are TGTGCCAGCAATAAGGGGGATCCTGAGCAGTTCTTC.

As regards this clone: The junction departs from the called germline gene at one end, perhaps through a read error. Other DNA sequences of this sample code for an identical CDR3. The rearrangement joins TRBV19 to TRBJ2-7, with TRBD2 matching over 13 bases. Germline assignment: CDR1 LNHDA and CDR2 SQIVND (reference sequence). The CDR3 consists of 15 residues. The CDR3 loop is CASSIRTSGSYEQYF. The CDR3 DNA reads as TGCGCCAGTAGTATAAGGACTAGCGGGAGCTACGAGCAGTACTTC.

V gene TRBV13 combines with J gene TRBJ1-5; the D is unclear. CDR3 size: 14 residues. Trimming removed 4 bases at V and 1 base at J, with 8 bases between. CDR1 and CDR2 from the germline V gene are PRHDT and FYEKMQ (reference sequence). CDR3 bases: TGTGCCAGCAGCTCCGACGGGAGCAATCAGCCCCAGCATTTT. Translating it yields CASSSDGSNQPQHF.

The chain is built from TRBV9 and TRBJ2-5; D is perhaps TRBD1 (5 bases). The CDR3 is made up of 15 amino acids. Trimming left V 0 bases short and J 1 base short, with 10 bases between. From germline, CDR1 is SGDLS and CDR2 YYNGEE. CDR3 nucleotides: TGTGCCAGCAGCGTAGGTTGGGGCGGCCAAGAGACCCAGTACTTC. This gives the protein CASSVGWGGQETQYF.

The rearrangement links TRBV29-1 to TRBJ1-2; D gene uncertain. The CDR3 spans 12 residues. V was cut by 6 bases and J by 4 bases, with 12 bases left in between. Germline CDR1 is SQVTM and CDR2 is ANQGSEA. CDR3 sequence: CSVYEGIYGYTF. The CDR3 DNA reads as TGCAGCGTGTATGAAGGAATCTATGGCTACACCTTC.

The chain links TRBV5-1 to TRBJ1-3, with TRBD1 identical over 7 bases. Germline CDR1 SGHRS, CDR2 YFSETQ. V shed 4 bases, J shed 2 bases, and the junction held 9 bases outside the gene matches. This CDR3 comprises 16 residues. This CDR3 reads CASSTSQGRAGNTIYF. In DNA, the CDR3 is TGCGCCAGCAGCACATCACAGGGGAGAGCTGGAAACACCATATATTTT. The entire variable domain, with the rest obtained from reference TRBV5-1 and TRBJ1-3, is as follows: KAGVTQTPRYLIKTRGQQVTLSCSPISGHRSVSWYQQTPGQGLQFLFEYFSETQRNKGNFPGRFSGRQFSNSRSEMNVSTLELGDSALYLCASSTSQGRAGNTIYFGEGSWLTVV.

CDR3 in amino acids: CASSQQGFTEAFF. The CDR3 DNA reads TGTGCCAGCAGTCAACAGGGGTTCACTGAAGCTTTCTTT. This chain connects TRBV27 to TRBJ1-1, with TRBD1 matching 7 bases. This CDR3 contains 13 residues. Per germline, CDR1 MNHEY and CDR2 SMNVEV (reference sequence). V lost 5 bases to trimming and J lost 4 bases; unmatched junction nucleotides: 4.

The chain employs TRBV6-6 and TRBJ1-6, with D unclear. V was pared by 4 bases and J by 7 bases, with 11 bases between. This CDR3 is built from 14 residues. The germline gives CDR1 MNHNY, CDR2 SVGAGI (reference sequence). The DNA of the CDR3 is TGTGCCAGCAGTTCGGGAGGGTTAAATTCACCCCTCCACTTT. This encodes CASSSGGLNSPLHF.

V and J are TRBV14 and TRBJ2-7; TRBD2 might be the D (5 bases). CDR3 size: 12 residues. The germline gives CDR1 SGHDN, CDR2 FVKESK. Trimming left V 4 bases short and J 7 bases short, with 11 bases between. CDR3: CASSRGLLEQYF. The CDR3 DNA reads as TGTGCCAGCAGCCGCGGACTCCTGGAGCAGTACTTC.

The chain recombines TRBV27 with TRBJ2-1; possibly TRBD1 for D (5 bases). Germline V lookup: CDR1 MNHEY, CDR2 SMNVEV (reference sequence). V was pared by 3 bases and J by 3 bases, with 9 bases between. CDR3 length: 14 amino acids. Here the CDR3 reads CASSFPGNYNEQFF. The CDR3 DNA follows: TGTGCCAGCAGTTTCCCAGGGAACTACAATGAGCAGTTCTTC.

The chain is built from TRBV10-1 and TRBJ2-5, with TRBD2 identical over 8 bases. The CDR3 is made up of 17 amino acids. Per the germline V gene, CDR1 is WNHNN and CDR2 is SYGVQD (reference sequence). J lost 4 bases, V lost 1 base, and 11 bases had no gene match. CDR3 sequence: CASSELLAEDPRETQYF. The CDR3 region has the DNA TGCGCCAGCAGTGAGTTACTAGCGGAGGACCCCAGAGAGACCCAGTACTTC.

The chain uses TRBV4-1 and TRBJ2-3, with 10 nucleotides matching TRBD1. CDR3 length equals 16 residues. Germline-derived CDR1 and CDR2 are MGHRA and YSYEKL. Germline trimming cut 5 bases from V and 5 bases from J; bases unmatched to any gene: 10. As DNA, the CDR3 is TGCGCCAGCAGCTTATCCGGGACAGGGGTGGTAGATACGCAGTATTTT. It yields the protein CASSLSGTGVVDTQYF.

This chain joins TRBV4-3 and TRBJ2-7; D is unresolved. V lost 0 bases, J lost 9 bases, and 15 bases lay in between. Germline values: CDR1 LGHNA, CDR2 YSLEER. The CDR3 spans 14 residues. This chain's CDR3 is CASSQDVRQKGQYF. The CDR3, as DNA: TGCGCCAGCAGCCAAGATGTGAGGCAGAAGGGGCAGTACTTC.

As to this clone: At the DNA level, this CDR3 is encoded by other sequences in the same sample as well. V usage is TRBV15 and J usage is TRBJ2-7, with 12 bases identical to TRBD1. Germline V gene data show CDR1 as LNHNV and CDR2 as YYDKDF (reference sequence). The ends lost 3 bases at V and 5 bases at J; junction bases unmatched: 5. This CDR3 region has 15 residues. The DNA for the CDR3 is TGTGCCACCAGCAGCCCGGGACAGGGGGCTGACGAGCAGTACTTC. Translation: CATSSPGQGADEQYF.

This clone was detected only once. The gene calls are TRBV6-5 and TRBJ1-5, with D uncertain. Deletions cut 2 bases from V and 6 bases from J, with 11 bases between. The CDR3 covers 14 residues. The germline gives CDR1 MNHEY, CDR2 SVGAGI. CDR3 amino acids: CASSYAGVGQPQHF. As DNA, the CDR3 is TGTGCCAGCAGTTACGCTGGGGTGGGTCAGCCCCAGCATTTT.

The chain couples TRBV6-5 to TRBJ2-1; TRBD2 agrees at 12 bases. The CDR3 length is 15 residues. The junction had 6 bases not matched to a gene; V was cut back by 5 bases and J by 7 bases. In germline, CDR1 is MNHEY, CDR2 SVGAGI. In DNA form, the CDR3 reads TGTGCCAGCAGTCCTAGACTAGCGGGAGCAAATGAGCAGTTCTTC. This encodes CASSPRLAGANEQFF.

The gene calls are TRBV28 and TRBJ2-1, with TRBD2 matching over 11 bases. The CDR3 is made up of 15 amino acids. Looked up from germline, CDR1 is MDHEN and CDR2 is SYDVKM. The V segment lost 7 bases and the J segment 8 bases; nucleotides outside the gene matches: 10. The CDR3 DNA sequence: TGTGCCAGCACCATAGCGGGAGGGCCGCCGGATGAGCAGTTCTTC. This sequence encodes CASTIAGGPPDEQFF. Together with reference TRBV28 and TRBJ2-1, the CDR3 gives the full variable domain: DVKVTQSSRYLVKRTGEKVFLECVQDMDHENMFWYRQDPGLGLRLIYFSYDVKMKEKGDIPEGYSVSREKKERFSLILESASTNQTSMYLCASTIAGGPPDEQFFGPGTRLTVL.

J is TRBJ1-2 and V is TRBV29-1; 8 positions match TRBD1. Germline loops: CDR1 SQVTM, CDR2 ANQGSEA. J lost 4 bases, V lost 6 bases, and 7 bases had no gene match. This CDR3 has 13 amino acids. In nucleotides, the CDR3 is TGCAGCGTCACAGGGGGGTTTATCTATGGCTACACCTTC. Amino acid sequence: CSVTGGFIYGYTF.

The V call is TRBV13, the J call TRBJ2-7, with D unresolved. Trimming took off 3 bases at V and 3 bases at J, with 12 bases between the two ends. From germline, CDR1 is PRHDT and CDR2 FYEKMQ (reference sequence). This CDR3 is 14 amino acids long. Here the CDR3 DNA reads TGTGCCAGCAGCTTCCAAGCAAGATTCTACGAGCAGTACTTC. It encodes CASSFQARFYEQYF. Together with reference TRBV13 and TRBJ2-7, the CDR3 gives the full variable domain: AAGVIQSPRHLIKEKRETATLKCYPIPRHDTVYWYQQGPGQDPQFLISFYEKMQSDKGSIPDRFSAQQFSDYHSELNMSSLELGDSALYFCASSFQARFYEQYFGPGTRLTVT.

The gene calls are TRBV2 and TRBJ2-3; no reliable D call. V was shortened by 7 bases and J by 4 bases, with 9 bases between the two germline ends. This CDR3 is 12 amino acids long. The germline V gene encodes CDR1 SNHLY and CDR2 FYNNEI. This CDR3 reads CASNPAADTQYF. CDR3 coding DNA: TGTGCCAGCAACCCAGCCGCAGATACGCAGTATTTT.

This chain links TRBV7-3 with TRBJ2-1, with 10 nucleotides matching TRBD2. J gave up 7 bases and V 5 bases, and 11 bases lay outside the gene matches. Germline V gene sequence: CDR1 SGHTA, CDR2 FQGTGA. This CDR3 contains 16 residues. The CDR3 loop reads CASSILAGGSLNEQFF. The CDR3 bases are TGTGCCAGCAGCATCTTAGCGGGAGGCTCCCTTAATGAGCAGTTCTTC.

In DNA form, the CDR3 reads TGCAGCGTTTTTGGCAGCCAGAGCTCCTACAATGAGCAGTTCTTC. It is translated as CSVFGSQSSYNEQFF. The rearrangement links TRBV29-1 to TRBJ2-1; D unclear. Between the trimmed V and J ends, which lost 5 bases and 0 bases, there was a span of 14 bases. Germline-derived CDR1 and CDR2 are SQVTM and ANQGSEA. This CDR3 spans 15 amino acids.

The J gene is TRBJ2-1, the V gene TRBV7-2; D is unresolved. The CDR3 consists of 15 residues. From germline, CDR1 is SGHTA and CDR2 FQGNSA. Deletions cut 5 bases from V and 0 bases from J, with 11 bases between. The CDR3 nucleotides read TGTGCCAGCAGCCCACTCACGAGCTCCTACAATGAGCAGTTCTTC. Protein product: CASSPLTSSYNEQFF.

The count of this clone is one. This chain connects TRBV28 to TRBJ1-2, with D perhaps TRBD1 (5 bases). Deletions cut 1 base from V and 5 bases from J, with 11 bases between. This CDR3 has 14 amino acids. Germline loops: CDR1 MDHEN, CDR2 SYDVKM. The CDR3 DNA follows: TGTGCCAGCAGTTTATCGGGGGATTATTATGGCTACACCTTC. Amino acids: CASSLSGDYYGYTF.

The chain has TRBV2 and TRBJ1-1; no definite D call. Germline assignment: CDR1 SNHLY and CDR2 FYNNEI. Trimming stripped 7 bases from V and 0 bases from J, with 9 bases between. This CDR3 has 13 amino acids. For the CDR3, the DNA is TGTGCCAGCACCCGAGGCATGAACACTGAAGCTTTCTTT. Its translation is CASTRGMNTEAFF.

The chain couples TRBV7-9 to TRBJ2-2; D possibly uses TRBD1 or TRBD2 (5 bases each). The CDR3 is 14 residues long. Per the germline V gene, CDR1 is SEHNR and CDR2 is FQNEAQ (reference sequence). Trimming shortened V by 5 bases and J by 7 bases, and 14 bases separated the two germline ends. CDR3 in DNA: TGTGCCAGCAGCAATCGGGACGGGATCGGGGAGCTGTTTTTT. Amino acid sequence: CASSNRDGIGELFF.